These 24 T cell receptor beta chains were sequenced from one sample in a study of OX40 agonist ivuxolimab in advanced cancers. Sequencing used immunoSEQ multiplex PCR; TCRdb keeps in-frame clones, though not all of them. Here the sample spans approximately 74,000 clones, over 75% being singletons. This specimen was CD4+ or CD8+ T cells sorted from blood, taken in a trial of the OX40 agonist ivuxolimab. These receptors were collected from an adult with an advanced solid tumor such as melanoma, head and neck, liver or kidney cancer.

The CDR3 sequence: CASSPPFGMNTEAFF. The CDR3 bases are TGTGCCAGCAGTCCCCCATTCGGGATGAACACTGAAGCTTTCTTT. The chain couples TRBV28 to TRBJ1-1; D is undetermined. The CDR3 covers 15 residues. V lost 5 bases and J 0 bases, leaving 13 bases between the germline ends. The germline V gene has CDR1 MDHEN and CDR2 SYDVKM.

The chain couples TRBV28 to TRBJ1-2; D remains unclear. CDR1 is MDHEN, CDR2 SYDVKM, per germline. The CDR3 is 12 residues long. Trimming removed 7 bases from V and 6 bases from J, with 12 bases in between. CDR3: CASIRGSDGYTF. The CDR3 DNA is TGTGCCAGCATTCGAGGATCTGATGGCTACACCTTC.

The chain carries TRBV15 and TRBJ2-7; D is perhaps TRBD2 (6 bases). V was pared by 1 base and J by 3 bases, with 10 bases between. The germline V gene encodes CDR1 LNHNV and CDR2 YYDKDF (reference sequence). The length of the CDR3 is 14 residues. CDR3: CATSRVGSGYEQYF. In DNA form, the CDR3 reads TGTGCCACCAGCAGAGTGGGTAGCGGCTACGAGCAGTACTTC.

The chain couples TRBV5-1 to TRBJ1-4; 9 bases agree with TRBD1. The CDR3 consists of 16 residues. Germline V CDR1 and CDR2: SGHRS, YFSETQ. J was trimmed by 5 bases and V by 0 bases; bases with no gene match: 5. The CDR3 DNA reads as TGCGCCAGCAGCTTGGGACCACAGGGGGCAAATGAAAAACTGTTTTTT. Translated, it gives CASSLGPQGANEKLFF.

This clone was observed a single time. The chain joins TRBV25-1 to TRBJ2-5, with D possibly being TRBD1 or TRBD2 (5 bases each). Looked up from germline, CDR1 is MGHDK and CDR2 is SYGVNS. The CDR3 extends over 11 amino acids. V lost 4 bases to trimming and J lost 10 bases, with 10 bases between them. The CDR3 DNA reads TGTGCCAGCAGTGTTAGAGGGGACCAGTACTTC. This translates into CASSVRGDQYF.

The V gene is TRBV28, the J gene TRBJ2-7; D is undetermined. Trimming took 6 bases from V and 3 from J, leaving 9 bases between them. In germline, CDR1 is MDHEN, CDR2 SYDVKM. The CDR3 covers 12 residues. CDR3 protein: CASSPQLYEQYF. CDR3 bases: TGTGCCAGCAGCCCCCAGCTCTACGAGCAGTACTTC.

The chain combines TRBV6-1 with TRBJ2-1; D is undetermined. The CDR3 has 12 amino acids. With 4 bases removed from V and 4 bases from J, the gap between germline ends came to 5 bases. The germline V gene has CDR1 MNHNS and CDR2 SASEGT. This chain's CDR3 is CASSGRYNEQFF. As DNA, the CDR3 is TGTGCCAGCAGTGGGCGGTACAATGAGCAGTTCTTC.

The V and J genes are TRBV11-2 and TRBJ2-7, with 9 bases fitting TRBD1. Per germline, CDR1 SGHAT and CDR2 FQNNGV. This CDR3 comprises 15 residues. Trimming at V came to 6 bases and at J to 5 bases, leaving 11 bases not matched to a gene. The CDR3 spells CASRPGTGRGHEQYF. The DNA for the CDR3 is TGTGCCAGCAGGCCGGGGACAGGGAGAGGGCACGAGCAGTACTTC.

The chain recombines TRBV11-3 with TRBJ2-5; D might be TRBD1 (6 bases). The germline CDR1 and CDR2 sequences are SGHNT and YENEEA. The CDR3 is 13 amino acids. Trimming shortened V by 5 bases and J by 5 bases, and 12 bases separated the two germline ends. In DNA, the CDR3 is TGTGCCAGCAGCCCCAGGGGCGCGGAGACCCAGTACTTC. Protein sequence: CASSPRGAETQYF.

This chain connects TRBV15 to TRBJ2-1; D unresolved. V was trimmed by 5 bases and J by 7 bases, leaving 9 bases between them. This CDR3 has 12 residues. Germline lookup yields CDR1 LNHNV and CDR2 YYDKDF (reference sequence). CDR3 sequence reads: CATSLLLNEQFF. The CDR3, as DNA: TGTGCCACCAGCCTACTGCTGAATGAGCAGTTCTTC.

The genes are TRBV19 and TRBJ2-7, with 9 bases aligning to TRBD1. Unmatched junction bases numbered 6, after V lost 9 bases and J lost 3 bases. CDR1 LNHDA and CDR2 SQIVND come from the germline V gene (reference sequence). The CDR3 covers 13 residues. The CDR3 loop is CASGTGRSYEQYF. CDR3 DNA sequence: TGTGCCAGCGGGACAGGGAGAAGCTACGAGCAGTACTTC.

J is TRBJ2-7 and V is TRBV6-1; no reliable D call. CDR3 length: 11 amino acids. V lost 5 bases, J lost 5 bases, and 7 bases lay in between. Germline assignment: CDR1 MNHNS and CDR2 SASEGT. The CDR3 bases are TGTGCCAGCAGTTGGGCCGACGAGCAGTACTTC. As protein: CASSWADEQYF.

The gene calls are TRBV11-2 and TRBJ2-7, with no clear D. The ends were cut back, 5 bases at V and 6 bases at J, with 11 bases in the middle. This CDR3 contains 12 residues. Germline CDR1 is SGHAT and CDR2 is FQNNGV. The CDR3 nucleotides read TGTGCCAGCAGCGCCTCTCGTCTCGAGCAGTACTTC. Its translation is CASSASRLEQYF.

This clone appeared once. V and J are TRBV18 and TRBJ2-1, with 7 bases matching TRBD1. V gave up 4 bases and J gave up 2 bases; unmatched junction bases: 8. Germline CDR1 KGHSH, CDR2 LQKENI. The CDR3 totals 16 residues. In DNA form, the CDR3 reads TGTGCCAGCTCACGACTACAGGGGAGCGCCTACAATGAGCAGTTCTTC. Translated: CASSRLQGSAYNEQFF.

This clone was counted between two and nine times. The chain employs TRBV6-5 and TRBJ2-2, with no clear D. The CDR3 has 10 amino acids. CDR1 is MNHEY and CDR2 is SVGAGI in the germline V gene. The V gene lost 9 bases and the J gene lost 6 bases, with 5 bases spanning the gap. The CDR3 sequence: CARFAGELFF. The CDR3 nucleotides read TGTGCCAGGTTCGCCGGGGAGCTGTTTTTT.

The CDR3 region is CASSIAGGPWDTQYF. The CDR3 bases are TGTGCCAGCAGTATAGCGGGAGGGCCGTGGGATACGCAGTATTTT. The chain links TRBV7-9 to TRBJ2-3, with 11 bases aligning to TRBD2. CDR3 size: 15 residues. Germline V gives CDR1 SEHNR, CDR2 FQNEAQ (reference sequence). V dropped 6 bases and J dropped 6; count of bases not matched to a gene: 8.

The V gene is TRBV6-6, the J gene TRBJ2-5; the match to TRBD2 covers 8 bases. Germline CDR1 is MNHNY and CDR2 is SVGAGI (reference sequence). V was pared by 6 bases and J by 4 bases, with 4 bases of the junction left unmatched. The CDR3 has 13 residues. Written as DNA, the CDR3 is TGTGCCAGCAGCCGGGAGGGTCGAGAGACCCAGTACTTC. It is translated as CASSREGRETQYF.

The chain carries TRBV19 and TRBJ2-3; 9 bases line up with TRBD2. CDR1 is LNHDA, CDR2 SQIVND, per germline (reference sequence). V trimming: 6 bases; J trimming: 5 bases; junction bases outside the gene matches: 9. The CDR3 has 15 residues. Here the CDR3 DNA reads TGTGCCAGTAGCTTGCTAGCGGGAAGGGGAGATACGCAGTATTTT. It codes for CASSLLAGRGDTQYF. Based on the CDR3 plus reference TRBV19 and TRBJ2-3, the full variable domain is DGGITQSPKYLFRKEGQNVTLSCEQNLNHDAMYWYRQDPGQGLRLIYYSQIVNDFQKGDIAEGYSVSREKKESFPLTVTSAQKNPTAFYLCASSLLAGRGDTQYFGPGTRLTVL.

The V call is TRBV28, the J call TRBJ2-1; 8 bases match TRBD2. The germline CDR1 and CDR2 sequences are MDHEN and SYDVKM. With 6 bases clipped from V and 4 bases from J, the junction kept 14 bases outside the gene matches. The CDR3 sequence is 17 residues long. CDR3 residues: CASRQPPPGLGYNEQFF. The CDR3 nucleotides read TGTGCCAGCAGACAACCTCCTCCGGGACTAGGATACAATGAGCAGTTCTTC. Full variable domain (outside the CDR3, taken from reference TRBV28 and TRBJ2-1): DVKVTQSSRYLVKRTGEKVFLECVQDMDHENMFWYRQDPGLGLRLIYFSYDVKMKEKGDIPEGYSVSREKKERFSLILESASTNQTSMYLCASRQPPPGLGYNEQFFGPGTRLTVL.

This clone came up a few times. The chain employs TRBV28 and TRBJ2-1, with no clear D. This CDR3 contains 12 residues. Per germline, CDR1 MDHEN and CDR2 SYDVKM. Trimming left V 4 bases short and J 9 bases short, with 10 bases between. CDR3 amino acids: CASSSRTAEQFF. The CDR3 DNA is TGTGCCAGCAGTTCTCGGACGGCTGAGCAGTTCTTC.

The V call is TRBV6-5, the J call TRBJ2-3; maybe TRBD1 (5 bases). Germline V gene data show CDR1 as MNHEY and CDR2 as SVGAGI. V was clipped by 2 bases and J by 9 bases, with 12 bases between them. This CDR3 contains 13 residues. CDR3 DNA: TGTGCCAGCAGTTACGTCGGACACACGACGCAGTATTTT. Its translation is CASSYVGHTTQYF.

The rearrangement links TRBV9 to TRBJ2-7; 8 nucleotides agree with TRBD2. The trim removed 1 base at V and 4 bases at J, leaving 7 bases unmatched. CDR1 is SGDLS and CDR2 is YYNGEE in the germline V gene. The CDR3 length is 15 residues. CDR3 region: CASSVWPAGEYEQYF. The CDR3 region has the DNA TGTGCCAGCAGCGTATGGCCAGCGGGAGAGTACGAGCAGTACTTC.

The count of this clone is one. As DNA, the CDR3 is TGCGCCAGCAGCCCGCAGTCGGCTAGCGGTTACGAGCAGTACTTC. Protein sequence: CASSPQSASGYEQYF. The chain has TRBV5-1 and TRBJ2-7; TRBD2 aligns across 7 bases. There are 15 residues in the CDR3. CDR1 is SGHRS and CDR2 is YFSETQ in the germline V gene. Trimming at V came to 4 bases and at J to 4 bases, leaving 11 bases not matched to a gene.

This clone was seen a single time. The rearrangement links TRBV11-3 to TRBJ2-7; a possible D gene is TRBD1 (6 bases). The CDR3 is made up of 13 amino acids. CDR1 SGHNT and CDR2 YENEEA come from the germline V gene. The V end was cut by 4 bases, the J end by 4 bases, with 11 bases between. CDR3 coding DNA: TGTGCCAGCAGCTACAGACAGGATTACGAGCAGTACTTC. It translates to CASSYRQDYEQYF.